Included here is one TCR beta chain sequence, with context. Its antigen is currently unknown. Just one base apart from a much larger clone, this may be a read error. Germline CDR1 MDHEN, CDR2 SYDVKM. J lost 6 bases, V lost 5 bases, and 14 bases had no gene match. The CDR3 sequence is 16 residues long. This sample is drawn from a study of glioma-infiltrating T cells. General study results and limits: Tissue-blood divergence was below expectation in non-neoplastic patients, above in gliomas. Tissue and blood shared very few CDR3 sequences.

TCR alpha and beta CDR3 regions were amplified from RNA using iRepertoire nested multiplex PCR. MiXCR, applied by TCRdb to the multiplex PCR reads, yields one record per CDR3 protein. The sample records 150,000 to 200,000 distinct CDR3 sequences, around 40% being singletons. Sample: glioma tissue, nonneoplastic brain tissue, or PBMCs (not recorded which). The clonotype originates from a human donor with low-grade glioma or glioblastoma, undergoing nonglioma brain surgery, or in good health (not recorded which). This chain links TRBV28 with TRBJ2-3; 7 nucleotides agree with TRBD2. The CDR3, as DNA: TGTGCCAGCAGTCCAAGAGGACTAGTGGGAACGGATACGCAGTATTTT. It specifies CASSPRGLVGTDTQYF.